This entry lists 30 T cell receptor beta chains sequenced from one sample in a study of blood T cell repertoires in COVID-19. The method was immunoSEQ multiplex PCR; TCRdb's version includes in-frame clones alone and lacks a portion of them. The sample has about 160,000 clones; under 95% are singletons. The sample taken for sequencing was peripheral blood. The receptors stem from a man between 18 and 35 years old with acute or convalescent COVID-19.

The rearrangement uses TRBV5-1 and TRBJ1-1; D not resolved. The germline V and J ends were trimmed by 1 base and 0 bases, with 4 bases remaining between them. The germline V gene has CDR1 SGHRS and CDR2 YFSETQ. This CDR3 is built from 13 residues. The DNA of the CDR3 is TGCGCCAGCAGCTTGTCGTTGAACACTGAAGCTTTCTTT. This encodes CASSLSLNTEAFF.

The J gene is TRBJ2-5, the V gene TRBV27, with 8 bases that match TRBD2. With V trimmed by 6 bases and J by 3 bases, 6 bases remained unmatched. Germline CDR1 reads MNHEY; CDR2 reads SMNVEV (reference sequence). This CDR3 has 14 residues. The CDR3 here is CASSPGLAEETQYF. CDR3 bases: TGTGCCAGCAGCCCAGGACTAGCAGAAGAGACCCAGTACTTC.

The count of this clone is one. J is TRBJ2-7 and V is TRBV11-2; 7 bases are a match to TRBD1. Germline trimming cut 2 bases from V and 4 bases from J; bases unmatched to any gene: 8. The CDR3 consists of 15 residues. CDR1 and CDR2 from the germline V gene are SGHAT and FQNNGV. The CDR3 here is CASSLSSGGSYEQYF. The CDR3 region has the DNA TGTGCCAGCAGCTTATCGTCAGGGGGTTCATACGAGCAGTACTTC.

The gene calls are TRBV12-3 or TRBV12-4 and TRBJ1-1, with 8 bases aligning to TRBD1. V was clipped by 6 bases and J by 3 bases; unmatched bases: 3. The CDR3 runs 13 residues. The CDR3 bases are TGTGCCAGCAGAGCGACAGGGGACACTGAAGCTTTCTTT. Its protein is CASRATGDTEAFF.

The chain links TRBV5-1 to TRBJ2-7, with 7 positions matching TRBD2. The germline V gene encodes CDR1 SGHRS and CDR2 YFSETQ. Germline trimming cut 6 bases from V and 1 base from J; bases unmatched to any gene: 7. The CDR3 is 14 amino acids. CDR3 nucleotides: TGCGCCAGCACCCGCGGGGGTTCATCCTACGAGCAGTACTTC. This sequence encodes CASTRGGSSYEQYF.

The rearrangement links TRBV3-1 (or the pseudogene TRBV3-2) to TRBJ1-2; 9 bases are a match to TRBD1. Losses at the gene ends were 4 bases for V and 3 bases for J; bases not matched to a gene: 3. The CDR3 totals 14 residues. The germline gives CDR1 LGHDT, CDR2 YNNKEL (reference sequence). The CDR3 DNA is TGTGCCAGCAGCCTGGGACAGGGAGACTATGGCTACACCTTC. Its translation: CASSLGQGDYGYTF.

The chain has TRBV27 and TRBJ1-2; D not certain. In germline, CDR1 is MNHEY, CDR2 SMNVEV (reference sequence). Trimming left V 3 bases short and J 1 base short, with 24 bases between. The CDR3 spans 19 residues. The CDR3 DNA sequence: TGTGCCAGCAGTTTTATTCGGTTTCGCGAATTAAGAGATAACTATGGCTACACCTTC. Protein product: CASSFIRFRELRDNYGYTF.

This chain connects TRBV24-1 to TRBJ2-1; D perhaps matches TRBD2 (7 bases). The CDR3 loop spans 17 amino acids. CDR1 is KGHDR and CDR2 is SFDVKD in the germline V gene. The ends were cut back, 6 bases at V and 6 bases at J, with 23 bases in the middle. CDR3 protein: CATSLRDGLGGSNEQFF. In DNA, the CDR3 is TGTGCCACCAGTCTCAGGGATGGACTAGGGGGATCCAATGAGCAGTTCTTC.

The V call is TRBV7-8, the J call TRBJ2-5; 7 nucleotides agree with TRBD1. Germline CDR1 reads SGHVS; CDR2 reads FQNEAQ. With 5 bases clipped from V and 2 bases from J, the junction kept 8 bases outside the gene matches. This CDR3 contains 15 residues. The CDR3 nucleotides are TGTGCCAGCAGCCAGGGACAGATCCAACAAGAGACCCAGTACTTC. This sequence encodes CASSQGQIQQETQYF.

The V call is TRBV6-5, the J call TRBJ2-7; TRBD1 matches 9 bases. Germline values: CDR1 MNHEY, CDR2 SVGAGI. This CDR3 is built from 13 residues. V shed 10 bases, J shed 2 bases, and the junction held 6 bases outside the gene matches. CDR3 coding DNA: TGTGCCATGGGGGGGACAGGGACCTACGAGCAGTACTTC. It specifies CAMGGTGTYEQYF.

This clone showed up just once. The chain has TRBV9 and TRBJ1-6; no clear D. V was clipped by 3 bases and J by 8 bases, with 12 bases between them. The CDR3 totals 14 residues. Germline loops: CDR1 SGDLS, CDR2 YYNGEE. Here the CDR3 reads CASSASLQDSPLHF. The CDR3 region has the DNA TGTGCCAGCAGCGCATCCCTTCAGGATTCACCCCTCCACTTT.

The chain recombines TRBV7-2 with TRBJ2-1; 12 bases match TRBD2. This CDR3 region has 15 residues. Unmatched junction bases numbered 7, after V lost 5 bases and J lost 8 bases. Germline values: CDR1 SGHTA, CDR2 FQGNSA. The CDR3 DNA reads TGTGCCAGCAGCCTCCTAGCGGGAGGGTTCCATGAGCAGTTCTTC. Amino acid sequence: CASSLLAGGFHEQFF.

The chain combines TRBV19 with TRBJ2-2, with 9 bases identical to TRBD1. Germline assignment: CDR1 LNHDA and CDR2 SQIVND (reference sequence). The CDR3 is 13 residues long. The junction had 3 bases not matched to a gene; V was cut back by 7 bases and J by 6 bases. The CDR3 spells CASTRTGAGELFF. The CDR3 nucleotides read TGTGCCAGTACCCGGACAGGGGCCGGGGAGCTGTTTTTT.

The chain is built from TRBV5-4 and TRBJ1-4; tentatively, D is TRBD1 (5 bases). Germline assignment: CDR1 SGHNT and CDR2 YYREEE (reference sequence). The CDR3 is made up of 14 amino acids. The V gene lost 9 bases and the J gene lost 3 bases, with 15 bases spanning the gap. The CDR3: CATNSGGPNEKLFF. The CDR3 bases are TGTGCCACCAACTCGGGGGGACCTAATGAAAAACTGTTTTTT.

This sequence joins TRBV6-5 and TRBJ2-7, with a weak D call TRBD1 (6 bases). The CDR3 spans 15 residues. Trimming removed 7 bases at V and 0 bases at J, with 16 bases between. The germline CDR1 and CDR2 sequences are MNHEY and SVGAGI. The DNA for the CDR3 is TGTGCCAGCAACCCATCAGGGGAAGGCTCCTACGAGCAGTACTTC. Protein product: CASNPSGEGSYEQYF.

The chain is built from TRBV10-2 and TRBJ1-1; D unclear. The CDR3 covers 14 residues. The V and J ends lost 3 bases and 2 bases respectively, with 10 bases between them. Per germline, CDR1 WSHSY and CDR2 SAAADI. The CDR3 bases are TGCGCCAGCAGTGATCCGGGTTTAAACACTGAAGCTTTCTTT. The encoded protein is CASSDPGLNTEAFF.

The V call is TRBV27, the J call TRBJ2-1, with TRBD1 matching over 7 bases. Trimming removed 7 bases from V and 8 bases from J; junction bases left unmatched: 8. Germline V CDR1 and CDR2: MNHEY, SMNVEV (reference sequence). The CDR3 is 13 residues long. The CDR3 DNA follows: TGTGCCAGCACGATAAACAGGGGTTATGAGCAGTTCTTC. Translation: CASTINRGYEQFF.

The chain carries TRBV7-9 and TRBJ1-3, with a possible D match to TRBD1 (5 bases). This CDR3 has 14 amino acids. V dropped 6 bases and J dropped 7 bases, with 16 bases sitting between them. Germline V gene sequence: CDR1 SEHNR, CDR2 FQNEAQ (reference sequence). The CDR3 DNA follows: TGTGCCAGCAGTTCTGACAGTGGAGGGAACACCATATATTTT. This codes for CASSSDSGGNTIYF.

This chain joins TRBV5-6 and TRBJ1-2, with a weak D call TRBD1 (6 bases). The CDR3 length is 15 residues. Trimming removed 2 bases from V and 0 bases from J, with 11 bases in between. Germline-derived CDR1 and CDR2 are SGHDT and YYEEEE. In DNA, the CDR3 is TGTGCCAGCAGCTTAGGACAGTCCTCTAACTATGGCTACACCTTC. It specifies CASSLGQSSNYGYTF. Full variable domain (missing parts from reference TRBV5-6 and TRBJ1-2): DAGVTQSPTHLIKTRGQQVTLRCSPKSGHDTVSWYQQALGQGPQFIFQYYEEEERQRGNFPDRFSGHQFPNYSSELNVNALLLGDSALYLCASSLGQSSNYGYTFGSGTRLTVV.

Here the CDR3 reads CASSYDRLNTEAFF. The CDR3 bases are TGTGCCAGCAGCTACGACAGATTGAACACTGAAGCTTTCTTT. The chain links TRBV14 to TRBJ1-1, with a weak D call TRBD1 (5 bases). The CDR3 length is 14 residues. Trimming shortened V by 5 bases and J by 0 bases, and 10 bases separated the two germline ends. Germline CDR1 reads SGHDN; CDR2 reads FVKESK.

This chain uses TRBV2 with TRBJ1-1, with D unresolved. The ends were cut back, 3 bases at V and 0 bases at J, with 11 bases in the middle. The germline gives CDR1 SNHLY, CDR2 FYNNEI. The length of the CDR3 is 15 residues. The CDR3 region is CASSDNSRMNTEAFF. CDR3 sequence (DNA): TGTGCCAGCAGTGATAACAGCCGAATGAACACTGAAGCTTTCTTT.

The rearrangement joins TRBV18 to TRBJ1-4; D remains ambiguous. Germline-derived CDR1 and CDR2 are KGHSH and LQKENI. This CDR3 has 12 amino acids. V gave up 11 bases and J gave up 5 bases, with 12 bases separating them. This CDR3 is CASSLQNEKLFF. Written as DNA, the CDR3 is TGTGCCTCCTCACTACAGAATGAAAAACTGTTTTTT.

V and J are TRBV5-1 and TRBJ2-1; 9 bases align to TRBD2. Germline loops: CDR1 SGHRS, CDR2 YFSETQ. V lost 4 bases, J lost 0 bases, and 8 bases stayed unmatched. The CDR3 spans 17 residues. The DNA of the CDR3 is TGCGCCAGCAGCCGGGAGACTAGCGGAAGCTCCTACAATGAGCAGTTCTTC. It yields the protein CASSRETSGSSYNEQFF.

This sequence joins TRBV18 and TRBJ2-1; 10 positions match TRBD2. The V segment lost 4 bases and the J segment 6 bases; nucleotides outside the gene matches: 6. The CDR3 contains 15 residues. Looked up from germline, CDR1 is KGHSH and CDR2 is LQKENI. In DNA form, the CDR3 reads TGTGCCAGCTCACGAGCGGGGGGGCTTATCAATGAGCAGTTCTTC. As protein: CASSRAGGLINEQFF.

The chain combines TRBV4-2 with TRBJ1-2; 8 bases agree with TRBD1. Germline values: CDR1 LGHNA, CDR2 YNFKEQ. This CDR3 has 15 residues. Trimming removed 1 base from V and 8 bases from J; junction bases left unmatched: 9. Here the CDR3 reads CASSQASTGGFGYTF. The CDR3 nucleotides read TGTGCCAGCAGCCAAGCGTCTACAGGGGGTTTCGGCTACACCTTC.

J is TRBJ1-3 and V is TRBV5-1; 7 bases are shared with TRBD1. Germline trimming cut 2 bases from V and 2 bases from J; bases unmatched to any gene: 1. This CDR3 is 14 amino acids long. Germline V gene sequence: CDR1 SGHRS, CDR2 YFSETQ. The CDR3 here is CASSLQGTGNTIYF. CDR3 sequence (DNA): TGCGCCAGCAGCTTACAGGGGACTGGAAACACCATATATTTT. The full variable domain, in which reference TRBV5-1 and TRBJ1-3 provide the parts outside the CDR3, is KAGVTQTPRYLIKTRGQQVTLSCSPISGHRSVSWYQQTPGQGLQFLFEYFSETQRNKGNFPGRFSGRQFSNSRSEMNVSTLELGDSALYLCASSLQGTGNTIYFGEGSWLTVV.

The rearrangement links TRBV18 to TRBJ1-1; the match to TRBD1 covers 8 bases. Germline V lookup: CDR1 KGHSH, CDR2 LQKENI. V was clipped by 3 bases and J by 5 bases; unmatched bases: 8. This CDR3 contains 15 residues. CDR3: CASSPSQGARTEAFF. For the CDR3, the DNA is TGTGCCAGCTCACCGTCCCAGGGGGCGCGAACTGAAGCTTTCTTT.

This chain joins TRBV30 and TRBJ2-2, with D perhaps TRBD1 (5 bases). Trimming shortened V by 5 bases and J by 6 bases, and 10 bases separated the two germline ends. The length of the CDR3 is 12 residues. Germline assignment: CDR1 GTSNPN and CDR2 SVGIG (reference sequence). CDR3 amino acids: CAWGKGPGELFF. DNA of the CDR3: TGTGCCTGGGGGAAGGGGCCCGGGGAGCTGTTTTTT. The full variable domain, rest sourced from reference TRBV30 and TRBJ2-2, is SQTIHQWPATLVQPVGSPLSLECTVEGTSNPNLYWYRQAAGRGLQLLFYSVGIGQISSEVPQNLSASRPQDRQFILSSKKLLLSDSGFYLCAWGKGPGELFFGEGSRLTVL.

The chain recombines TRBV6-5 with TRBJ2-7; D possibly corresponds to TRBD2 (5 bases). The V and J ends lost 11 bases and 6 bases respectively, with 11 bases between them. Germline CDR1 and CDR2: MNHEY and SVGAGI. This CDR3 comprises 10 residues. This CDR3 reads CAPEGSEQYF. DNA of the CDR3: TGTGCCCCCGAAGGGAGCGAGCAGTACTTC.

This CDR3 is CASSPSHGAGELFF. The CDR3 DNA follows: TGTGCCAGCAGTCCATCACACGGGGCCGGGGAGCTGTTTTTT. This chain uses TRBV27 with TRBJ2-2; D possibly corresponds to TRBD2 (5 bases). Germline V gene data show CDR1 as MNHEY and CDR2 as SMNVEV (reference sequence). The CDR3 covers 14 residues. The V end lost 5 bases, the J end lost 6 bases, and 13 bases lay between the germline ends.